These 20 T cell receptor beta chains came from one sample sequenced in a study of cytomegalovirus exposure and HLA in healthy donors. TCRdb's copy holds only in-frame clones and misses some; the assay was immunoSEQ multiplex PCR. This sample has 150,000 to 200,000 clones, with 75% to 90% found just once. Specimen: PBMCs. The source of these receptors is a man younger than 35 in good health and CMV-seropositive.

The chain is built from TRBV6-1 and TRBJ2-7, with a tentative D call TRBD2 (6 bases). CDR1 and CDR2 (germline): MNHNS, SASEGT. This CDR3 has 15 amino acids. V lost 6 bases, J lost 7 bases, and 22 bases lay in between. CDR3 DNA: TGTGCCAGCAGCGTTCAGCGGGTGACCTTGAGAGAGCAGTACTTC. It yields the protein CASSVQRVTLREQYF.

V is TRBV6-4 and J is TRBJ1-2; 7 nucleotides line up with TRBD1. CDR3 length: 15 residues. Trimming at V came to 3 bases and at J to 2 bases, leaving 6 bases not matched to a gene. The germline V gene encodes CDR1 MRHNA and CDR2 SNTAGT. CDR3 loop: CASSEQPGQNYGYTF. CDR3 DNA sequence: TGTGCCAGCAGTGAGCAGCCGGGACAGAACTATGGCTACACCTTC.

V is TRBV19 and J is TRBJ1-2; tentatively, D is TRBD1 (5 bases). Between the trimmed V and J ends, which lost 0 bases and 5 bases, there was a span of 13 bases. Germline CDR1 reads LNHDA; CDR2 reads SQIVND (reference sequence). The CDR3 is 15 residues long. The CDR3 protein is CASSIDLTGPYGYTF. DNA for the CDR3: TGTGCCAGTAGTATAGATCTTACAGGCCCATATGGCTACACCTTC. The full variable domain, rest sourced from reference TRBV19 and TRBJ1-2, is DGGITQSPKYLFRKEGQNVTLSCEQNLNHDAMYWYRQDPGQGLRLIYYSQIVNDFQKGDIAEGYSVSREKKESFPLTVTSAQKNPTAFYLCASSIDLTGPYGYTFGSGTRLTVV.

The chain recombines TRBV2 with TRBJ2-7; TRBD2 matches 9 bases. CDR3 length: 15 residues. The V segment lost 4 bases and the J segment 4 bases; nucleotides outside the gene matches: 8. CDR1 SNHLY and CDR2 FYNNEI come from the germline V gene. CDR3 amino acids: CASSVRGGAGYEQYF. The DNA for the CDR3 is TGTGCCAGCAGTGTCCGCGGGGGGGCCGGGTACGAGCAGTACTTC.

This clone was seen only once. The V and J genes are TRBV6-1 and TRBJ2-5; D gene unclear. Trimming cost V 1 base and J 1 base, with 7 bases left between them. The CDR3 contains 14 residues. Germline values: CDR1 MNHNS, CDR2 SASEGT. The chain's CDR3 is CASSEGPGQETQYF. The CDR3, as DNA: TGTGCCAGCAGTGAAGGCCCCGGCCAAGAGACCCAGTACTTC.

The chain joins TRBV5-1 to TRBJ2-3, with 9 bases that match TRBD1. Trimming took 6 bases from V and 1 from J; bases not matched to a gene: 6. This CDR3 is built from 15 residues. Germline CDR1 and CDR2: SGHRS and YFSETQ. The CDR3 region is CASTWTGDRTDTQYF. The CDR3 nucleotides are TGCGCCAGCACCTGGACAGGGGATCGCACAGATACGCAGTATTTT.

The chain employs TRBV19 and TRBJ2-1; 11 bases align to TRBD1. From germline, CDR1 is LNHDA and CDR2 SQIVND (reference sequence). J gave up 9 bases and V 6 bases, and 10 bases lay outside the gene matches. The CDR3 has 15 amino acids. The CDR3 spells CASSPDRGRLGEQFF. The CDR3 bases are TGTGCCAGTAGCCCGGACAGGGGGCGTCTTGGTGAGCAGTTCTTC.

The V call is TRBV7-9, the J call TRBJ1-5; TRBD1 aligns across 8 bases. Germline CDR1 SEHNR, CDR2 FQNEAQ (reference sequence). Trimming took 5 bases from V and 7 from J; bases not matched to a gene: 13. The CDR3 runs 16 residues. The CDR3 region has the DNA TGTGCCAGCAGCCCCCCCTCCGGGACAGGTCCACAGCCCCAGCATTTT. Its translation is CASSPPSGTGPQPQHF.

The V and J genes are TRBV27 and TRBJ2-1; no firm D call. This CDR3 region has 14 residues. Germline V gives CDR1 MNHEY, CDR2 SMNVEV (reference sequence). Trimming removed 0 bases from V and 8 bases from J, with 11 bases in between. In DNA, the CDR3 is TGTGCCAGCAGTTTATCGCCGGTGATCGATGAGCAGTTCTTC. It specifies CASSLSPVIDEQFF.

The chain joins TRBV28 to TRBJ2-1; possibly TRBD2 for D (7 bases). The ends were cut back, 2 bases at V and 15 bases at J, with 17 bases in the middle. Germline V gives CDR1 MDHEN, CDR2 SYDVKM. The CDR3 extends over 13 amino acids. CDR3 region: CASSLGEGGEGFF. In nucleotides, the CDR3 is TGTGCCAGCAGTTTAGGGGAGGGGGGTGAGGGGTTCTTC.

The chain joins TRBV11-3 to TRBJ2-4, with 7 bases matching TRBD1. The germline V gene encodes CDR1 SGHNT and CDR2 YENEEA. V was clipped by 5 bases and J by 6 bases; unmatched bases: 4. CDR3 length equals 13 residues. The CDR3 DNA reads as TGTGCCAGCAGCACCTCAGGGGGAAACATTCAGTACTTC. It specifies CASSTSGGNIQYF.

The chain uses TRBV21-1 and TRBJ2-7; TRBD1 is the table's D call and was not checked against the DNA. TRBV21-1 is designated a pseudogene. This CDR3 spans 17 amino acids. The CDR3 nucleotides read TGTGCCAGCAGCAAAGAGGGACAGGGGAAATTCTCCTACGAGCAGTACTTC. The encoded protein is CASSKEGQGKFSYEQYF.

The V and J genes are TRBV7-9 and TRBJ2-2; 10 nucleotides align to TRBD1. V was clipped by 2 bases and J by 6 bases; unmatched bases: 3. Germline lookup yields CDR1 SEHNR and CDR2 FQNEAQ (reference sequence). The CDR3 consists of 15 residues. CDR3 nucleotides: TGTGCCAGCAGCTTACGGGACAGGGGCGCCGGGGAGCTGTTTTTT. The encoded protein is CASSLRDRGAGELFF. Combining the CDR3 with reference TRBV7-9 and TRBJ2-2 gives the whole variable domain DTGVSQNPRHKITKRGQNVTFRCDPISEHNRLYWYRQTLGQGPEFLTYFQNEAQLEKSRLLSDRFSAERPKGSFSTLEIQRTEQGDSAMYLCASSLRDRGAGELFFGEGSRLTVL.

This chain joins TRBV7-8 and TRBJ2-5, with TRBD1 matching over 7 bases. With 5 bases clipped from V and 4 bases from J, the junction kept 7 bases outside the gene matches. This CDR3 is 14 amino acids long. The germline gives CDR1 SGHVS, CDR2 FQNEAQ. CDR3 sequence reads: CASSSSTGRETQYF. CDR3 sequence (DNA): TGTGCCAGCAGCAGCTCGACAGGGCGAGAGACCCAGTACTTC. Based on the CDR3 plus reference TRBV7-8 and TRBJ2-5, the full variable domain is GAGVSQSPRYKVAKRGQDVALRCDPISGHVSLFWYQQALGQGPEFLTYFQNEAQLDKSGLPSDRFFAERPEGSVSTLKIQRTQQEDSAVYLCASSSSTGRETQYFGPGTRLLVL.

The gene calls are TRBV5-4 and TRBJ2-3; D remains unclear. The CDR3 consists of 13 residues. Deletions cut 0 bases from V and 4 bases from J, with 6 bases between. The germline V gene encodes CDR1 SGHNT and CDR2 YYREEE (reference sequence). The CDR3 region has the DNA TGTGCCAGCAGCTTGGGAGGCCCAGATACGCAGTATTTT. The encoded protein is CASSLGGPDTQYF.

The chain employs TRBV5-1 and TRBJ1-2, with 8 bases that match TRBD1. Germline V lookup: CDR1 SGHRS, CDR2 YFSETQ. V shed 4 bases, J shed 3 bases, and the junction held 2 bases outside the gene matches. The CDR3 loop spans 13 amino acids. The CDR3 loop is CASSATGDYGYTF. The DNA for the CDR3 is TGCGCCAGCAGCGCGACAGGGGACTATGGCTACACCTTC.

This chain joins TRBV7-9 and TRBJ2-5; 9 positions agree with TRBD1. V gave up 5 bases and J gave up 2 bases; unmatched junction bases: 12. The V gene's germline CDR1 is SEHNR and CDR2 FQNEAQ (reference sequence). The CDR3 sequence is 17 residues long. The CDR3 sequence is CASSPQPRDRDQETQYF. CDR3 DNA sequence: TGTGCCAGCAGCCCACAGCCCCGGGACAGGGATCAAGAGACCCAGTACTTC.

This sequence joins TRBV9 and TRBJ2-1; 10 bases are shared with TRBD2. V dropped 4 bases and J dropped 12; count of bases not matched to a gene: 4. This CDR3 comprises 12 residues. Germline CDR1 SGDLS, CDR2 YYNGEE. The CDR3 sequence is CASSPRTSGQFF. DNA for the CDR3: TGTGCCAGCAGCCCTCGGACTAGCGGGCAGTTCTTC. The full variable domain, its missing parts supplied by reference TRBV9 and TRBJ2-1, is DSGVTQTPKHLITATGQRVTLRCSPRSGDLSVYWYQQSLDQGLQFLIQYYNGEERAKGNILERFSAQQFPDLHSELNLSSLELGDSALYFCASSPRTSGQFFGPGTRLTVL.

CDR3 sequence (DNA): TGTGCCAGCAGCGTGGCCGGGGATGCGAATCAGCCCCAGCATTTT. Protein sequence: CASSVAGDANQPQHF. The chain couples TRBV9 to TRBJ1-5; the D is unclear. This CDR3 region has 15 residues. V lost 2 bases to trimming and J lost 4 bases, with 13 bases between them. Germline-derived CDR1 and CDR2 are SGDLS and YYNGEE.

The chain recombines TRBV21-1 with TRBJ2-2; TRBD2 is taken as the D call from the table, unchecked against the DNA. TRBV21-1 is termed a pseudogene. The CDR3 has 17 amino acids. The CDR3 reads CASSIFVRSPNTGELFF. CDR3 DNA: TGTGCCAGCAGCATCTTCGTGAGGTCGCCGAACACCGGGGAGCTGTTTTTT.